Listed here is a single T cell receptor beta chain. Assay used: immunoSEQ multiplex PCR; TCRdb lists only in-frame clones, some missing. The sample yields 200,000 to 250,000 clones, approximately 82% seen once. The data are from a study of blood T cell repertoires in COVID-19. Overall study: Sample material is recorded as cDNA or gDNA derived from T cells, B-cell-depleted T cells, or PBMCs.

The source is a young man who had recovered from COVID-19. The specimen sequenced was peripheral blood.

The CDR3 DNA sequence: TGTGCCAGCAAGGGGGGGGGCTCCCGAGATACGCAGTATTTT. As protein: CASKGGGSRDTQYF. This chain uses TRBV2 with TRBJ2-3, with D tentatively TRBD2 (7 bases). V was trimmed by 7 bases and J by 5 bases, leaving 16 bases between them. The CDR3 is 14 residues long. Per the germline V gene, CDR1 is SNHLY and CDR2 is FYNNEI.